The subject of this entry is one T cell receptor beta chain. What it binds is not known. Only in-frame clones appear in the TCRdb table, and some are missing; sequencing was by immunoSEQ multiplex PCR. The sample contains about 98,000 clones, approximately 90% of which appear only once. Described time point: baseline, week 1 (first vaccination visit). Noted treatment: pre-vaccination baseline after standard-of-care therapy. The sample belongs to a study of a mutant IDH1 vaccine in newly diagnosed glioma. Study in general: Mean patient age was roughly 43 years; 62.5% were male and around 38% female. Study-wide results and limits: Pseudoprogression appears to have had no connection to changes in top peripheral T cell clonotypes.

CDR1 is MGHRA, CDR2 YSYEKL, per germline. Trimming shortened V by 0 bases and J by 9 bases, and 21 bases separated the two germline ends. The CDR3 runs 16 residues. The sequence was obtained from a woman aged 45-65 years with glioma. Here the sequenced sample was PBMCs, taken from a glioma patient treated with radiotherapy, temozolomide or both. The chain employs TRBV4-1 and TRBJ2-7; D may be TRBD1 (5 bases). The CDR3 bases are TGCGCCAGCAGCCAAGATTCCAGGCAGGGTGCTTGGCGGCAGTACTTC. Translating gives CASSQDSRQGAWRQYF.